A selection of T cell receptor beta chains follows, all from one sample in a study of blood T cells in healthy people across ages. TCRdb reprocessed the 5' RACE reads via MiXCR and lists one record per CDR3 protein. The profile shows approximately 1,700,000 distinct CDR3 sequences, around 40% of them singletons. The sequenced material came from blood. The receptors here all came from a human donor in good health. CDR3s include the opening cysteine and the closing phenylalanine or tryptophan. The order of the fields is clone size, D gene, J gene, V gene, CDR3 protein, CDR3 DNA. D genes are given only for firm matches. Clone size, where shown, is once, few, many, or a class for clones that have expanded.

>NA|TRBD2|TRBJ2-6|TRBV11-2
CASSLGWIAGHSGANVLTF
TGTGCCAGCAGCTTAGGTTGGATAGCGGGACACTCTGGGGCCAACGTCCTGACTTTC
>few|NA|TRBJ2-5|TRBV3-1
CASSQFRGIRGATQYF
TGTGCCAGCAGCCAATTTAGAGGGATTCGTGGAGCGACCCAGTACTTC
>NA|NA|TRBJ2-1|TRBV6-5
CASRALNSNEQFF
TGTGCCAGCCGGGCCCTGAACTCCAATGAGCAGTTCTTC
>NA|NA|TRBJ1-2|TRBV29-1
CSVENSGGYTF
TGCAGCGTTGAAAATTCGGGCGGCTACACCTTC
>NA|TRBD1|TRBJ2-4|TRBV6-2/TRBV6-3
CANSSWTGLDIQYF
TGTGCCAACAGCTCCTGGACAGGTTTGGACATTCAGTACTTC
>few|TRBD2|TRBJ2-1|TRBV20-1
CSARGILAGFRNEQFF
TGCAGTGCTAGGGGCATACTAGCGGGGTTTCGGAATGAGCAGTTCTTC
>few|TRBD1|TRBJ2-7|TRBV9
CASSAPLGTGQGKKDEQYF
TGTGCCAGCAGCGCTCCACTGGGGACAGGGCAGGGTAAGAAGGACGAGCAGTACTTC
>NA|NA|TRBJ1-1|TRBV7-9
CASSLDAGLGVDTEAFF
TGTGCCAGCAGCTTAGATGCAGGGCTGGGGGTTGACACTGAAGCTTTCTTT
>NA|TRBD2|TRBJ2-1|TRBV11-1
CASSPRGGDSYNEQFF
TGTGCCAGCAGCCCGCGCGGGGGGGACAGTTACAATGAGCAGTTCTTC
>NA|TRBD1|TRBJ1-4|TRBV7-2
CASSTQGVSWEKLFF
TGTGCCAGCAGCACACAGGGGGTTAGTTGGGAAAAACTGTTTTTT
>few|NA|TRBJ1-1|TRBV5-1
CASSRVAPNTEAFF
TGCGCCAGCAGCCGGGTCGCACCGAACACTGAAGCTTTCTTT
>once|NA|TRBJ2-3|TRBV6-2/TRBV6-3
CASSYSGRGDTQYF
TGTGCCAGCAGTTACTCGGGCAGAGGAGATACGCAGTATTTT
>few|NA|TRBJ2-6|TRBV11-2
CASSLVVGANVLTF
TGTGCCAGCAGCTTAGTGGTCGGGGCCAACGTCCTGACTTTC
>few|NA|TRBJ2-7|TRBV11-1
CASSSIIVREQYF
TGTGCCAGCAGCTCTATCATTGTCCGGGAGCAGTACTTC
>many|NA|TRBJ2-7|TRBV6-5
CASSDQGDGYEQYF
TGTGCCAGCAGTGACCAGGGAGACGGGTACGAGCAGTACTTC
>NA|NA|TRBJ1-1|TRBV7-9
CASSLGRRFMNTEAFF
TGTGCCAGCAGCTTAGGGCGAAGGTTCATGAACACTGAAGCTTTCTTT
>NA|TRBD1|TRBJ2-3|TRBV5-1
CASSPRRTGEEVDTQYF
TGCGCCAGCAGCCCGCGCCGGACAGGGGAAGAAGTAGATACGCAGTATTTT
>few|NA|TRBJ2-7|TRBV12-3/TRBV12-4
CASRVGTSYEQYF
TGTGCCAGCAGGGTCGGGACTTCCTACGAGCAGTACTTC
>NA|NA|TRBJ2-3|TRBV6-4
CASSPEPSQDDTQYF
TGTGCCAGCAGCCCCGAACCATCACAGGATGATACGCAGTATTTT
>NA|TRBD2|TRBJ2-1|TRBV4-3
CASSQATSGGNEQFF
TGCGCCAGCAGCCAAGCGACTAGCGGGGGTAATGAGCAGTTCTTC
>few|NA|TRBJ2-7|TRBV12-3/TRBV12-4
CASRTGREQYF
TGTGCCAGCAGAACAGGGCGCGAGCAGTACTTC
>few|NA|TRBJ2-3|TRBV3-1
CASSQVGGITDTQYF
TGTGCCAGCAGCCAAGTGGGGGGCATTACAGATACGCAGTATTTT
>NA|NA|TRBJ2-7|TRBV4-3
CASSQDTGTGYEQYF
TGCGCCAGCAGCCAAGATACGGGAACAGGGTACGAGCAGTACTTC
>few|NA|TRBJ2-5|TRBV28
CASSFWGDGGKETQYF
TGTGCCAGCAGTTTTTGGGGGGATGGGGGTAAAGAGACCCAGTACTTC
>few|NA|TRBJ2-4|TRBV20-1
CSASDRNIQYF
TGCAGTGCTAGTGATAGAAACATTCAGTACTTC
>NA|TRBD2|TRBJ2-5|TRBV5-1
CASSLILAGGPKTQYF
TGCGCCAGCAGCTTGATTCTAGCGGGGGGGCCGAAGACCCAGTACTTC
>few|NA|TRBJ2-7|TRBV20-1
CSARDPGVDEQYF
TGCAGTGCTAGAGATCCGGGGGTGGACGAGCAGTACTTC
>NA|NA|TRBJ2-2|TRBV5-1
CASSQSGDLLGELFF
TGCGCCAGCAGTCAGTCCGGGGACCTACTTGGGGAGCTGTTTTTT
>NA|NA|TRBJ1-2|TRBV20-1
CSTRVGQGGYGYTF
TGCAGTACTAGAGTCGGGCAGGGCGGTTATGGCTACACCTTC
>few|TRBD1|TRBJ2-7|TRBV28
CASSSPRADRGSDEQYF
TGTGCCAGCAGTTCCCCTCGGGCCGACAGGGGTTCTGACGAGCAGTACTTC
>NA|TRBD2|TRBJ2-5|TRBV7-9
CASSSRTSGGPALVETQYF
TGTGCCAGCAGCTCCCGGACTAGCGGGGGGCCCGCTTTAGTCGAGACCCAGTACTTC
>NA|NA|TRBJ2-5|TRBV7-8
CASSLPGVGQETQYF
TGTGCCAGCAGCTTACCAGGGGTGGGACAAGAGACCCAGTACTTC
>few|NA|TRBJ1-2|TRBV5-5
CASSSGVSGYTF
TGTGCCAGCAGCTCAGGGGTCTCCGGCTACACCTTC
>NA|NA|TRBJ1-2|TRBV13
CASYSLENYGYTF
TGTGCCAGCTACAGCTTGGAAAACTATGGCTACACCTTC
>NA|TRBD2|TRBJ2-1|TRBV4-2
CASSGTSGNDEQFF
TGTGCCAGCAGCGGAACTAGCGGGAATGATGAGCAGTTCTTC
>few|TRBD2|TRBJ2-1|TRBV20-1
CSARPSGGSWYNEQFF
TGCAGTGCTAGACCTAGCGGGGGGTCTTGGTACAATGAGCAGTTCTTC
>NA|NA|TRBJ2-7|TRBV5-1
CASSWRGQNYEQYF
TGCGCCAGCAGCTGGAGGGGACAGAACTACGAGCAGTACTTC
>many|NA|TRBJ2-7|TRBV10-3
CAIRQAPQSYEQYF
TGTGCCATCCGACAGGCCCCCCAATCCTACGAGCAGTACTTC
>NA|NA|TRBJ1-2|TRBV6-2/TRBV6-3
CASSYSGHVYGYTF
TGTGCCAGCAGTTACTCGGGACACGTCTATGGCTACACCTTC
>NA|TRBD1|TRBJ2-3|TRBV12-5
CASGRPGQGTDTQYF
TGTGCTAGTGGTCGGCCCGGACAGGGAACAGATACGCAGTATTTT
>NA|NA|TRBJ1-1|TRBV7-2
CTSSAIQPEAFF
TGTACCAGCAGCGCAATACAACCTGAAGCTTTCTTT
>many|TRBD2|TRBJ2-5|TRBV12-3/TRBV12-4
CASSPLAGGQETQYF
TGTGCCAGCAGCCCACTAGCGGGGGGGCAAGAGACCCAGTACTTC
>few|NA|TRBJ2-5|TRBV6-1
CASSVYPVVDSLYQETQYF
TGTGCCAGCAGTGTGTATCCAGTTGTTGACTCCCTGTACCAAGAGACCCAGTACTTC
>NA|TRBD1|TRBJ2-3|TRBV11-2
CASSLGTGIISTDTQYF
TGTGCCAGCAGCTTAGGGACAGGGATAATTAGCACAGATACGCAGTATTTT
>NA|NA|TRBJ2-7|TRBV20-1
CSATQTDYKQYF
TGCAGTGCTACCCAGACAGACTACAAGCAGTACTTC
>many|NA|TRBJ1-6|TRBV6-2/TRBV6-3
CASSYSDNSPLHF
TGTGCCAGCAGTTACTCGGACAATTCACCCCTCCACTTT
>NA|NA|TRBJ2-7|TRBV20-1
CSARDQGKGEQYF
TGCAGTGCTAGAGATCAGGGAAAGGGGGAGCAGTACTTC
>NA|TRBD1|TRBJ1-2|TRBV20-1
CSAGDRGWDGYTF
TGCAGTGCTGGGGACAGGGGATGGGATGGCTACACCTTC
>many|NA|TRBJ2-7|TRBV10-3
CAISEYRESYEQYF
TGTGCCATCAGTGAGTATAGGGAATCCTACGAGCAGTACTTC
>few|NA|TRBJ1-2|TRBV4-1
CASSQGITGAVDYGYTF
TGCGCCAGCAGCCAAGGGATTACCGGGGCGGTGGACTATGGCTACACCTTC
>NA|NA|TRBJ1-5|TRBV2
CASSEVAGVDQPQHF
TGCGCCAGCAGTGAAGTTGCAGGGGTGGATCAGCCCCAGCATTTT
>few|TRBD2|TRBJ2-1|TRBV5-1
CASSLESTSGEQFF
TGCGCCAGCAGCTTGGAATCGACTAGCGGAGAGCAGTTCTTC
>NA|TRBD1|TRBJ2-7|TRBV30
CAWSGQGFHEQYF
TGTGCCTGGAGTGGACAGGGGTTTCACGAGCAGTACTTC